Presented here are 10 T cell receptor beta chains from one specimen sequenced in a study of T cell repertoires in cytomegalovirus infection (dated by TCRdb to between 2018 and 2021). Sequencing took place on an Illumina HiSeq 1500. The raw public data were reprocessed by TCRdb itself: fastp quality trimming at Q25, MiXCR clonotype calling, in-frame beta chains only. Rows are combined by CDR3 protein, so each entry shows the most common genes and DNA. For this sample there are 150,000 to 200,000 distinct CDR3 sequences; more than 15% appear just once. The ten top clones hold under 20% of the sample. The sample comprised CD8+ T cells from PBMCs. The receptors stem from a human donor in good health (CMV status not recorded). Some clones in this sample may be carry-over from other donors' samples.

The chain has TRBV6-2 or TRBV6-3 and TRBJ2-5; the D gene is possibly TRBD2 (6 bases). V was clipped by 5 bases and J by 4 bases, with 17 bases between them. Germline V gene lookup returns CDR1 MNHEY and CDR2 SVGEGT. There are 15 residues in the CDR3. This CDR3 is CASSASSEGGETQYF. The CDR3 DNA reads TGTGCCAGCAGTGCATCTAGCGAGGGTGGAGAGACCCAGTACTTC.

The gene calls are TRBV29-1 and TRBJ1-2, with D unresolved. Trimming took off 4 bases at V and 3 bases at J, with 9 bases between the two ends. Germline CDR1 is SQVTM and CDR2 is ANQGSEA. The CDR3 extends over 12 amino acids. CDR3 bases: TGCAGCGTTGGAATCTCAGACTATGGCTACACCTTC. Its protein is CSVGISDYGYTF.

J is TRBJ2-6 and V is TRBV7-9; tentatively, D is TRBD1 (6 bases). Trimming stripped 4 bases from V and 1 base from J, with 11 bases between. Germline lookup yields CDR1 SEHNR and CDR2 FQNEAQ (reference sequence). This CDR3 region has 16 residues. For the CDR3, the DNA is TGTGCCAGCAGCTCCGGACAGTCATCTGGGGCCAACGTCCTGACTTTC. It translates to CASSSGQSSGANVLTF.

The sample holds many counts of this clonotype. The chain is built from TRBV7-2 and TRBJ1-5, with TRBD1 as a possible D gene (6 bases). This CDR3 is built from 14 residues. Germline V lookup: CDR1 SGHTA, CDR2 FQGNSA. The V end was cut by 4 bases, the J end by 3 bases, with 10 bases between. CDR3 coding DNA: TGTGCCAGCAGCTCCCGACAGGACAATCAGCCCCAGCATTTT. Protein: CASSSRQDNQPQHF.

This sequence joins TRBV6-5 and TRBJ2-2; 7 bases line up with TRBD1. The junction had 2 bases not matched to a gene; V was cut back by 2 bases and J by 5 bases. The CDR3 has 14 residues. Germline V gene data show CDR1 as MNHEY and CDR2 as SVGAGI. The CDR3 here is CASSYGTETGELFF. The CDR3 DNA follows: TGTGCCAGCAGTTACGGGACAGAAACCGGGGAGCTGTTTTTT.

The chain combines TRBV7-9 with TRBJ1-2; D uncertain. With 1 base removed from V and 6 bases from J, the gap between germline ends came to 6 bases. Germline loops: CDR1 SEHNR, CDR2 FQNEAQ (reference sequence). There are 12 residues in the CDR3. CDR3 bases: TGTGCCAGCAGCTTAGGGACTGATGGCTACACCTTC. This encodes CASSLGTDGYTF.

The genes are TRBV28 and TRBJ1-1, with a tentative D call TRBD1 (6 bases). V was trimmed by 6 bases and J by 5 bases, leaving 16 bases between them. The germline V gene encodes CDR1 MDHEN and CDR2 SYDVKM. The CDR3 totals 14 residues. This chain's CDR3 is CASSLPGAGTEAFF. CDR3 DNA: TGTGCCAGCAGCCTACCAGGGGCGGGGACTGAAGCTTTCTTT. Drawing the rest from reference TRBV28 and TRBJ1-1, the complete variable domain is DVKVTQSSRYLVKRTGEKVFLECVQDMDHENMFWYRQDPGLGLRLIYFSYDVKMKEKGDIPEGYSVSREKKERFSLILESASTNQTSMYLCASSLPGAGTEAFFGQGTRLTVV.

The rearrangement uses TRBV7-9 and TRBJ2-3; no clear D gene. V dropped 4 bases and J dropped 4 bases, with 15 bases sitting between them. Germline CDR1 and CDR2: SEHNR and FQNEAQ (reference sequence). This CDR3 comprises 15 residues. Here the CDR3 DNA reads TGTGCCAGCAGCTCGGCCCTCGAAGAAGCAGATACGCAGTATTTT. It codes for CASSSALEEADTQYF.

This clonotype has more than one count but fewer than ten. The chain links TRBV2 to TRBJ2-1; weak D call: TRBD2 (5 bases). CDR3 length: 15 residues. CDR1 and CDR2 (germline): SNHLY, FYNNEI. Trimming took off 3 bases at V and 8 bases at J, with 17 bases between the two ends. CDR3 sequence reads: CASSEIERPRHEQFF. The DNA of the CDR3 is TGTGCCAGCAGTGAGATCGAGCGGCCTCGGCATGAGCAGTTCTTC. Full variable domain (missing parts from reference TRBV2 and TRBJ2-1): EPEVTQTPSHQVTQMGQEVILRCVPISNHLYFYWYRQILGQKVEFLVSFYNNEISEKSEIFDDQFSVERPDGSNFTLKIRSTKLEDSAMYFCASSEIERPRHEQFFGPGTRLTVL.

V usage is TRBV4-1 and J usage is TRBJ2-7; 10 bases fit TRBD2. V gave up 6 bases and J gave up 4 bases; unmatched junction bases: 6. The CDR3 runs 14 residues. CDR1 is MGHRA and CDR2 is YSYEKL in the germline V gene. The CDR3 protein is CASSTGTSVYEQYF. The CDR3 coding sequence is TGCGCCAGCAGTACCGGGACTAGCGTTTACGAGCAGTACTTC.